The rows below give T cell receptor beta chains drawn from one sample of a study of neoadjuvant nivolumab and ipilimumab in lung cancer. The assay was immunoSEQ multiplex PCR, and TCRdb's table has in-frame clones only and misses some. The data hold approximately 29,000 clones, with less than 95% observed a single time. The specimen comprised peripheral blood, sampled after neoadjuvant nivolumab, alone or with ipilimumab, at or shortly before surgery. These receptors were obtained from an adult with non-small cell lung cancer. Each CDR3 is given with its conserved first and last residue. Size is omitted from some rows. Given values are once, few, many or a class for expanded clones.

once TRBJ1-2 TRBV7-9 CASSRSLQGANGYTF
NA TRBJ2-5 TRBV10-3 CAISESKGIKTQYF
NA TRBJ1-6 TRBV4-1 CASSQDRAGGYSNSPLHF
once TRBJ2-1 TRBV5-1 CASSRTPRSSYNEQFF
NA TRBJ2-3 TRBV7-2 CASNLLGSLSTDTQYF
NA TRBJ1-2 TRBV5-6 CASNPVAGGPYGYTF
NA TRBJ2-2 TRBV7-9 CASSTTGGYTGELFF
NA TRBJ2-5 TRBV9 CASSAGTSGGAGETQYF
NA TRBJ2-5 TRBV28 CASSAGVETQYF
NA TRBJ1-3 TRBV5-5 CASSLDLGGLRNTIYF
NA TRBJ1-6 TRBV5-6 CASSLVVESYNSPLHF
NA TRBJ1-2 TRBV6-1 CASSENRGFTNYGYTF
NA TRBJ2-3 TRBV14 CASSARQVFADTQYF
NA TRBJ1-1 TRBV6-1 CASSRASTEAFF
NA TRBJ1-2 TRBV13 CASSNQNMKHYGYTF
NA TRBJ1-2 TRBV19 CASSMGAGPHGYTF
NA TRBJ2-1 TRBV19 CASSSGTVTYNEQFF
NA TRBJ1-5 TRBV5-6 CASSLDPTDQPQHF
NA TRBJ2-3 TRBV5-6 CASSLAGQGTDTQYF
NA TRBJ1-2 TRBV9 CASSVVDRNYGYTF
NA TRBJ2-3 TRBV5-1 CASSLGPPVPRDTQYF
NA TRBJ2-5 TRBV5-6 CASSPDAGTQYF
NA TRBJ1-2 TRBV2 CASKNLANYGYTF
NA TRBJ2-1 TRBV5-4 CASSLDVSGSYEQFF
NA TRBJ1-5 TRBV6-1 CASSEAQRAAQHF
NA TRBJ2-7 TRBV5-6 CASSSQLRGPTYEQYF
NA TRBJ1-1 TRBV2 CASSETGLTEAFF
NA TRBJ2-1 TRBV7-7 CASSLGYANEQFF
NA TRBJ2-7 TRBV29-1 CSVEGRDYEQYF
NA TRBJ2-3 TRBV5-4 CASSLATGGGGTQYF
NA TRBJ2-5 TRBV7-3 CASSRSGGQQETQYF
once TRBJ2-7 TRBV2 CASSAGPLSSYEQYF
NA TRBJ2-7 TRBV5-1 CASSLAGLPGSYEQYF
NA TRBJ1-2 TRBV4-1 CASSQGTYGYTF
NA TRBJ2-7 TRBV18 CASSPRPVEGQYF
NA TRBJ2-2 TRBV6-6 CASSYSRGDTGELFF
few TRBJ2-1 TRBV18 CASSPNSYNEQFF
NA TRBJ1-1 TRBV6-1 CASSVPRPEAFF
NA TRBJ2-7 TRBV9 CASSALAGASYEQYF
NA TRBJ2-2 TRBV7-7 CASSLGGDLWAGELFF
NA TRBJ1-2 TRBV4-3 CASSQTAGNYGYTF
NA TRBJ1-5 TRBV2 CASSRQGNQPQHF
NA TRBJ2-7 TRBV19 CASSLGLTGISYEQYF
NA TRBJ2-5 TRBV11-2 CASSGAATLEYF
NA TRBJ1-2 TRBV5-5 CASSLVQDVTNYGYTF
NA TRBJ1-5 TRBV29-1 CSAAGLDQPQHF
NA TRBJ2-7 TRBV9 CASSPLRGKTYEQYF
NA TRBJ1-6 TRBV18 CASSPGQGISPLHF
NA TRBJ2-7 TRBV11-2 CASSFDNFYEQYF
NA TRBJ1-2 TRBV9 CASTPGQGRYGYTF
NA TRBJ1-4 TRBV5-1 CASSFLAAGGQTNEKLFF
NA TRBJ2-7 TRBV7-3 CASSSRTGGEQYF